The 21 T cell receptor beta chains listed next were all sequenced from one sample in a study of cytomegalovirus exposure and HLA in healthy donors. Amplification used 60 Vbeta primers and 13 Jbeta primers. This table comes from immunoSEQ multiplex PCR, and its TCRdb copy is limited to in-frame clones, with some not included. The sample records tens of thousands of clones, roughly four fifths being singletons. The sequencing sample was made of PBMCs. These receptors originate from a man aged 25-40 years in good health and CMV-seronegative.

This clone turned up a few times. The chain couples TRBV10-3 to TRBJ2-7, with a possible D match to TRBD2 (5 bases). CDR3 size: 14 residues. Trimming took off 0 bases at V and 3 bases at J, with 9 bases between the two ends. Looked up from germline, CDR1 is ENHRY and CDR2 is SYGVKD. In DNA, the CDR3 is TGTGCCATCAGTGAGTCGAGGGAGCACTACGAGCAGTACTTC. This sequence encodes CAISESREHYEQYF.

The genes are TRBV15 and TRBJ1-1, with D possibly matching TRBD1 (5 bases). The CDR3 is 15 amino acids. The V and J ends lost 0 bases and 0 bases respectively, with 8 bases between them. Looked up from germline, CDR1 is LNHNV and CDR2 is YYDKDF (reference sequence). The CDR3 is CATSREGGVNTEAFF. CDR3 DNA: TGTGCCACCAGCAGAGAGGGGGGGGTGAACACTGAAGCTTTCTTT. Full variable domain (rest looked up from reference TRBV15 and TRBJ1-1): DAMVIQNPRYQVTQFGKPVTLSCSQTLNHNVMYWYQQKSSQAPKLLFHYYDKDFNNEADTPDNFQSRRPNTSFCFLDIRSPGLGDTAMYLCATSREGGVNTEAFFGQGTRLTVV.

The CDR3 coding sequence is TGTGCCAGCAGCTCGGGACTCACCAATGAGCAGTTCTTC. It specifies CASSSGLTNEQFF. The V gene is TRBV11-3, the J gene TRBJ2-1; a possible D gene is TRBD2 (6 bases). Trimming removed 4 bases at V and 6 bases at J, with 10 bases between. Germline V gives CDR1 SGHNT, CDR2 YENEEA. The CDR3 contains 13 residues. Supplemented by reference TRBV11-3 and TRBJ2-1, the full variable domain reads EAGVVQSPRYKIIEKKQPVAFWCNPISGHNTLYWYLQNLGQGPELLIRYENEEAVDDSQLPKDRFSAERLKGVDSTLKIQPAELGDSAVYLCASSSGLTNEQFFGPGTRLTVL.

The chain has TRBV7-2 and TRBJ2-3; weak D call: TRBD2 (7 bases). Germline V CDR1 and CDR2: SGHTA, FQGNSA. Trimming cost V 5 bases and J 2 bases, with 20 bases left between them. The CDR3 is 17 amino acids. CDR3 amino acids: CASSPPRGLADTDTQYF. CDR3 nucleotides: TGTGCCAGCAGCCCTCCACGGGGGCTAGCGGACACAGATACGCAGTATTTT. The full variable domain, rest sourced from reference TRBV7-2 and TRBJ2-3, is GAGVSQSPSNKVTEKGKDVELRCDPISGHTALYWYRQSLGQGLEFLIYFQGNSAPDKSGLPSDRFSAERTGGSVSTLTIQRTQQEDSAVYLCASSPPRGLADTDTQYFGPGTRLTVL.

The DNA of the CDR3 is TGCGCCAGCAGTCAAGGTACGACAGGTAGCGCTAAAGGGCGTTACGAGCAGTACTTC. Residues: CASSQGTTGSAKGRYEQYF. V gene TRBV23-1 combines with J gene TRBJ2-7; D is perhaps TRBD1 (6 bases). TRBV23-1 is labeled an ORF, and its function is uncertain. V lost 2 bases and J lost 4, with 27 bases in between. The CDR3 contains 19 residues.

The gene calls are TRBV10-3 and TRBJ1-5, with no clear D. V was shortened by 0 bases and J by 5 bases, with 11 bases between the two germline ends. The CDR3 totals 15 residues. Germline V CDR1 and CDR2: ENHRY, SYGVKD. For the CDR3, the DNA is TGTGCCATCAGTGAGTCGATCGGGTTCGATCAGCCCCAGCATTTT. This gives the protein CAISESIGFDQPQHF.

Only a few counts were recorded for this clone. V is TRBV7-7 and J is TRBJ1-6; D unclear. V dropped 4 bases and J dropped 9 bases, with 10 bases sitting between them. The germline gives CDR1 SSHAT, CDR2 FNYEAQ (reference sequence). The CDR3 is made up of 13 amino acids. This CDR3 is CASSSTRGSPLHF. CDR3 sequence (DNA): TGTGCCAGCAGCTCAACACGCGGTTCACCCCTCCACTTT. Filled out from reference TRBV7-7 and TRBJ1-6, the complete variable domain reads GAGVSQSPRYKVTKRGQDVTLRCDPISSHATLYWYQQALGQGPEFLTYFNYEAQPDKSGLPSDRFSAERPEGSISTLTIQRTEQRDSAMYRCASSSTRGSPLHFGNGTRLTVT.

This chain connects TRBV19 to TRBJ2-6, with a tentative D call TRBD2 (6 bases). This CDR3 has 20 residues. V gave up 9 bases and J gave up 0 bases, with 27 bases separating them. Germline V CDR1 and CDR2: LNHDA, SQIVND (reference sequence). CDR3 in amino acids: CASDFGRRVSHISGANVLTF. CDR3 sequence (DNA): TGTGCCAGCGATTTCGGGCGGAGGGTTTCCCACATCTCTGGGGCCAACGTCCTGACTTTC.

This clone appeared a few times. V and J are TRBV5-6 and TRBJ2-1; perhaps TRBD2 as D (5 bases). The germline V and J ends were trimmed by 0 bases and 7 bases, with 14 bases remaining between them. CDR1 is SGHDT, CDR2 YYEEEE, per germline. The CDR3 contains 15 residues. The CDR3 sequence is CASSLAYPGGNEQFF. In DNA form, the CDR3 reads TGTGCCAGCAGCTTGGCCTACCCAGGAGGTAATGAGCAGTTCTTC.

V usage is TRBV9 and J usage is TRBJ2-2, with 16 bases matching TRBD2. The germline gives CDR1 SGDLS, CDR2 YYNGEE. Trimming took 2 bases from V and 5 from J; bases not matched to a gene: 6. The CDR3 spans 18 residues. The CDR3 bases are TGTGCCAGCAGCGTCGGGACTAGCGGGAGGGCCGGGACCGGGGAGCTGTTTTTT. Encoded protein: CASSVGTSGRAGTGELFF.

The chain carries TRBV30 and TRBJ1-2; TRBD1 might be the D (6 bases). The CDR3 runs to 12 residues. Germline V lookup: CDR1 GTSNPN, CDR2 SVGIG (reference sequence). The V gene lost 4 bases and the J gene lost 8 bases, with 14 bases spanning the gap. CDR3 nucleotide sequence: TGTGCCTGGATGGGCGCAGGGGAGGGCTACACCTTC. Protein sequence: CAWMGAGEGYTF. The variable domain in full, completed from reference TRBV30 and TRBJ1-2, reads SQTIHQWPATLVQPVGSPLSLECTVEGTSNPNLYWYRQAAGRGLQLLFYSVGIGQISSEVPQNLSASRPQDRQFILSSKKLLLSDSGFYLCAWMGAGEGYTFGSGTRLTVV.

This clone showed up just once. The chain has TRBV29-1 and TRBJ2-1; D may be TRBD1 (5 bases). This CDR3 is built from 14 residues. The V end was cut by 6 bases, the J end by 0 bases, with 12 bases between. Germline assignment: CDR1 SQVTM and CDR2 ANQGSEA. In DNA, the CDR3 is TGCAGCGTCGCACAGGATAGCTCCTACAATGAGCAGTTCTTC. Its protein is CSVAQDSSYNEQFF.

V usage is TRBV5-4 and J usage is TRBJ1-6; perhaps TRBD1 as D (5 bases). This CDR3 has 16 amino acids. V was cut by 2 bases and J by 0 bases, with 9 bases left in between. Germline values: CDR1 SGHNT, CDR2 YYREEE (reference sequence). The DNA for the CDR3 is TGTGCCAGCAGCTTTGGCAGGGCCTCCTATAATTCACCCCTCCACTTT. Protein: CASSFGRASYNSPLHF.

The chain links TRBV27 to TRBJ1-1; D unresolved. Trimming took 6 bases from V and 1 from J, leaving 15 bases between them. Germline CDR1 is MNHEY and CDR2 is SMNVEV (reference sequence). This CDR3 contains 15 residues. The CDR3: CASSLLGRANTEAFF. The CDR3 region has the DNA TGTGCCAGCAGCCTGCTGGGGAGAGCGAACACTGAAGCTTTCTTT.

This clone was found once. V and J are TRBV10-3 and TRBJ2-5; 8 nucleotides agree with TRBD1. The V gene end was trimmed by 5 bases and the J gene end by 9 bases; junction bases not matched to a gene: 20. In germline, CDR1 is ENHRY, CDR2 SYGVKD. The length of the CDR3 is 17 residues. CDR3: CAISSNSVGTGGESQYF. CDR3 coding DNA: TGTGCCATCAGTTCCAACAGCGTCGGGACAGGCGGCGAGTCCCAGTACTTC.

This chain connects TRBV29-1 to TRBJ2-5; tentative D call: TRBD2 (6 bases). V gave up 6 bases and J gave up 3 bases, with 11 bases separating them. Looked up from germline, CDR1 is SQVTM and CDR2 is ANQGSEA. The CDR3 runs 12 residues. CDR3 in amino acids: CSVGGSKETQYF. CDR3 DNA: TGCAGCGTCGGAGGGTCGAAAGAGACCCAGTACTTC.

The V and J genes are TRBV5-4 and TRBJ2-2; 11 bases are shared with TRBD2. The CDR3 loop spans 18 amino acids. V shed 4 bases, J shed 1 base, and the junction held 9 bases outside the gene matches. Germline assignment: CDR1 SGHNT and CDR2 YYREEE (reference sequence). CDR3 sequence: CASSRGRLAGGNTGELFF. For the CDR3, the DNA is TGTGCCAGCAGCCGCGGCCGGCTAGCGGGAGGGAACACCGGGGAGCTGTTTTTT.

V gene TRBV28 combines with J gene TRBJ1-5; 7 bases map to TRBD1. Germline-derived CDR1 and CDR2 are MDHEN and SYDVKM. CDR3 size: 16 residues. V shed 5 bases and J 7 bases; nucleotides not matched to a gene: 14. This CDR3 is CASSLGDNRGGQPQHF. The CDR3 DNA follows: TGTGCCAGCAGTCTGGGAGACAACAGGGGCGGACAGCCCCAGCATTTT. The variable domain in full, completed from reference TRBV28 and TRBJ1-5, reads DVKVTQSSRYLVKRTGEKVFLECVQDMDHENMFWYRQDPGLGLRLIYFSYDVKMKEKGDIPEGYSVSREKKERFSLILESASTNQTSMYLCASSLGDNRGGQPQHFGDGTRLSIL.

This sequence joins TRBV7-2 and TRBJ1-4; 7 positions agree with TRBD1. This CDR3 has 14 residues. V lost 5 bases to trimming and J lost 8 bases; unmatched junction nucleotides: 8. Germline V gene lookup returns CDR1 SGHTA and CDR2 FQGNSA. This CDR3 is CASSQTGLSEKLFF. DNA for the CDR3: TGTGCCAGCAGCCAGACAGGGCTCAGCGAAAAACTGTTTTTT.

The chain combines TRBV6-5 with TRBJ1-2, with D unclear. CDR3 size: 12 residues. V lost 6 bases and J 2 bases, leaving 7 bases between the germline ends. Germline V gives CDR1 MNHEY, CDR2 SVGAGI. Here the CDR3 reads CASRARNYGYTF. The CDR3 nucleotides read TGTGCCAGCAGGGCCCGAAACTATGGCTACACCTTC.

The chain combines TRBV7-2 with TRBJ2-5; TRBD1 matches 7 bases. Judging by the DNA end, TRBJ2-7 fits better; the J call may be wrong. CDR1 is SGHTA and CDR2 is FQGNSA in the germline V gene. The CDR3 consists of 15 residues. Here the CDR3 reads CASSITDRATYEQYF. The CDR3 nucleotides read TGTGCCAGCAGCATAACCGACAGGGCAACCTACGAGCAGTACTTC.